These 15 T cell receptor beta chains share one sample of origin, sequenced in a study of T-cell memory formation after mild COVID-19. MiXCR, applied by TCRdb to the 5' RACE reads, yields one record per CDR3 protein. The sample yields about 350,000 distinct CDR3 sequences, approximately 14% seen once. Sequencing was performed on PBMCs or a T cell subset sorted from them (not recorded which). The receptors here all came from a man between 18 and 35 years old who had mild COVID-19 (a few samples of this study predate the infection). Cell type and time point are not known.

The chain uses TRBV4-1 and TRBJ1-5, with 9 nucleotides matching TRBD1. J gave up 0 bases and V 2 bases, and 5 bases lay outside the gene matches. The CDR3 spans 17 residues. CDR1 is MGHRA, CDR2 YSYEKL, per germline. The CDR3 here is CASSQRQGGGSNQPQHF. Written as DNA, the CDR3 is TGCGCCAGCAGCCAAAGACAGGGGGGTGGTAGCAATCAGCCCCAGCATTTT.

This clonotype came up many times. The rearrangement joins TRBV11-2 to TRBJ2-3; 7 nucleotides align to TRBD2. CDR1 and CDR2 (germline): SGHAT, FQNNGV. This CDR3 contains 15 residues. The J segment lost 3 bases and the V segment lost 1 base, leaving 4 bases of the junction unmatched. The CDR3 DNA follows: TGTGCCAGCAGCTTAGGGGGGGACTATACAGATACGCAGTATTTT. Translated, it gives CASSLGGDYTDTQYF.

The J gene is TRBJ1-4, the V gene TRBV29-1; the D gene is possibly TRBD1 (5 bases). The CDR3 covers 15 residues. CDR1 SQVTM and CDR2 ANQGSEA come from the germline V gene. Trimming took off 5 bases at V and 3 bases at J, with 16 bases between the two ends. CDR3 loop: CSVSGTGGSNEKLFF. CDR3 coding DNA: TGCAGCGTTTCCGGGACTGGAGGCTCTAATGAAAAACTGTTTTTT.

This clonotype was seen only once. This chain links TRBV6-5 with TRBJ1-1; TRBD1 might be the D (6 bases). V lost 6 bases and J lost 1, with 12 bases in between. Germline V gene sequence: CDR1 MNHEY, CDR2 SVGAGI. The CDR3 spans 14 residues. The CDR3 DNA is TGTGCCAGCAGCCACCCGACAGGGAACACTGAAGCTTTCTTT. This gives the protein CASSHPTGNTEAFF.

This clonotype was seen a few times. The gene calls are TRBV19 and TRBJ2-4; D is uncertain. In germline, CDR1 is LNHDA, CDR2 SQIVND (reference sequence). V dropped 3 bases and J dropped 0 bases, with 6 bases sitting between them. This CDR3 is 14 amino acids long. DNA of the CDR3: TGTGCCAGTAGTATTGTATCAGCCAAAAACATTCAGTACTTC. This translates into CASSIVSAKNIQYF.

The chain links TRBV4-1 to TRBJ1-2, with TRBD1 matching over 10 bases. This CDR3 comprises 17 residues. V was clipped by 0 bases and J by 1 base; unmatched bases: 5. The germline V gene has CDR1 MGHRA and CDR2 YSYEKL. CDR3 nucleotides: TGCGCCAGCAGCCAAGACACCTGGGACAGGGGTAACTATGGCTACACCTTC. Its protein product is CASSQDTWDRGNYGYTF.

The chain employs TRBV5-1 and TRBJ2-7, with a tentative D call TRBD1 (5 bases). The V end lost 1 base, the J end lost 4 bases, and 15 bases lay between the germline ends. The germline gives CDR1 SGHRS, CDR2 YFSETQ. The CDR3 extends over 15 amino acids. CDR3: CASSLIGRDQYEQYV. For the CDR3, the DNA is TGCGCCAGCAGCTTGATCGGCAGGGATCAGTACGAGCAGTACGTC.

This clonotype came up a few times. The chain has TRBV3-1 and TRBJ2-7; the D gene is possibly TRBD1 (5 bases). CDR3 length: 12 amino acids. CDR1 and CDR2 (germline): LGHDT, YNNKEL (reference sequence). The V end was cut by 3 bases, the J end by 6 bases, with 9 bases between. This CDR3 reads CASSQTEGEQYF. The DNA for the CDR3 is TGTGCCAGCAGCCAGACAGAAGGCGAGCAGTACTTC.

This clonotype came up once. V is TRBV6-5 and J is TRBJ2-7; the match to TRBD1 covers 10 bases. The CDR3 extends over 14 amino acids. Germline trimming cut 4 bases from V and 5 bases from J; bases unmatched to any gene: 5. CDR1 MNHEY and CDR2 SVGAGI come from the germline V gene. The CDR3 is CASSSGQGPHEQYF. The CDR3 bases are TGTGCCAGCAGTTCGGGACAGGGGCCCCACGAGCAGTACTTC.

The chain uses TRBV7-6 and TRBJ2-1; TRBD1 matches at 8 bases. J gave up 9 bases and V 5 bases, and 12 bases lay outside the gene matches. Germline CDR1 and CDR2: SGHVS and FNYEAQ. The CDR3 is 15 residues long. The CDR3 DNA is TGTGCCAGCAGCCCTGCGACAGGGGTTCGGGGTGAGCAGTTCTTC. Amino acid sequence: CASSPATGVRGEQFF.

V and J are TRBV27 and TRBJ1-5, with 8 bases aligning to TRBD1. Per germline, CDR1 MNHEY and CDR2 SMNVEV (reference sequence). This CDR3 has 14 amino acids. V lost 8 bases to trimming and J lost 0 bases; unmatched junction nucleotides: 3. CDR3 loop: CASAGGHSNQPQHF. CDR3 in DNA: TGTGCCAGCGCAGGGGGCCATAGCAATCAGCCCCAGCATTTT.

The chain uses TRBV30 and TRBJ2-1, with D perhaps TRBD2 (5 bases). The CDR3 sequence is 13 residues long. Trimming removed 0 bases at V and 10 bases at J, with 13 bases between. CDR1 and CDR2 (germline): GTSNPN, SVGIG (reference sequence). CDR3 coding DNA: TGTGCCTGGAGTGTACGGGGTAGCGACGAGCAGTTCTTC. Translated, it gives CAWSVRGSDEQFF. Full variable domain (remainder filled in from reference TRBV30 and TRBJ2-1): SQTIHQWPATLVQPVGSPLSLECTVEGTSNPNLYWYRQAAGRGLQLLFYSVGIGQISSEVPQNLSASRPQDRQFILSSKKLLLSDSGFYLCAWSVRGSDEQFFGPGTRLTVL.

There are a few counts of this clonotype. The chain links TRBV6-5 to TRBJ2-7; unclear D gene. The CDR3 totals 13 residues. Trimming removed 5 bases from V and 3 bases from J, with 11 bases in between. Looked up from germline, CDR1 is MNHEY and CDR2 is SVGAGI. Here the CDR3 reads CASSTLTGYEQYF. The DNA for the CDR3 is TGTGCCAGCAGTACCCTAACGGGCTACGAGCAGTACTTC.

The chain links TRBV18 to TRBJ1-1; D gene unclear. The ends were cut back, 2 bases at V and 3 bases at J, with 13 bases in the middle. The CDR3 is 15 residues long. Germline V lookup: CDR1 KGHSH, CDR2 LQKENI. CDR3 coding DNA: TGTGCCAGCTCACCATTAGAGGGTTGGGACACTGAAGCTTTCTTT. This sequence encodes CASSPLEGWDTEAFF.

The chain joins TRBV6-6 to TRBJ2-7; 7 nucleotides align to TRBD1. The CDR3 has 15 amino acids. The germline gives CDR1 MNHNY, CDR2 SVGAGI (reference sequence). Unmatched junction bases numbered 10, after V lost 6 bases and J lost 2 bases. CDR3 in amino acids: CASSLQQGPTYEQYF. CDR3 nucleotide sequence: TGTGCCAGCAGCCTCCAACAGGGGCCGACCTACGAGCAGTACTTC.